This paragraph reports one TCR beta chain. As processed by the authors: Estimation of nucleated cell counts relied on the amplification of reference gene primers. The protocol was immunoSEQ multiplex PCR, while the TCRdb copy is restricted to in-frame clones and leaves out a portion. That table supplies the V and J calls and clone size; D and trimming were determined from the DNA. Found here are 350,000 to 450,000 clones, around 87% of them singletons; the top ten hold over 2%. Seattle patients were enrolled during active infection and followed longitudinally. This entry comes from a study of blood T cell repertoires in COVID-19. Study details: Sites in the United States, Italy and Spain provided acute and convalescent COVID-19 samples. In each case, the material was cDNA or gDNA derived from T cells, B-cell-depleted T cells, or PBMCs.

The CDR3 extends over 15 amino acids. The V and J ends lost 6 bases and 1 base, in that order; junction bases with no gene match: 6. From germline, CDR1 is MNHEY and CDR2 SVGAGI. V usage is TRBV6-5 and J usage is TRBJ2-3; 8 positions agree with TRBD2. The specimen was peripheral blood. The receptor comes from a woman aged 55-70 years with COVID-19, enrolled during active disease. In DNA form, the CDR3 reads TGTGCCAGCAGCCTGGGGCGGGGGGGCACAGATACGCAGTATTTT. This encodes CASSLGRGGTDTQYF.